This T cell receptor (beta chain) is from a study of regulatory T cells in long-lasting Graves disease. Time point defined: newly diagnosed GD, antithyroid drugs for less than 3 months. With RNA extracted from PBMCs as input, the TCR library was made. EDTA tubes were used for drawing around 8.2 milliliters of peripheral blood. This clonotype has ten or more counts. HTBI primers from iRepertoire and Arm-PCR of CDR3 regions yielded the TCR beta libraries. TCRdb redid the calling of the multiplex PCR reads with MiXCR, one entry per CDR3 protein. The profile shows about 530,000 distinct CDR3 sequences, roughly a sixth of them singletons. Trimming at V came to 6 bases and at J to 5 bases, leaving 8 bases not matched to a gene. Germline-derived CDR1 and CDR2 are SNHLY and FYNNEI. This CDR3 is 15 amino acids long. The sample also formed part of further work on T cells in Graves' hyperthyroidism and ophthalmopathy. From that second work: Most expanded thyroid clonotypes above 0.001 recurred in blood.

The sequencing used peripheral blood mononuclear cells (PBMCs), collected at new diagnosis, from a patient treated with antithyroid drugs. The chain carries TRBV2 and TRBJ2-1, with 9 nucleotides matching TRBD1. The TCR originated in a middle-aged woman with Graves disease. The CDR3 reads CASSVGQGSHNEQFF. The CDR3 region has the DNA TGTGCCAGCAGCGTCGGACAGGGGTCACACAATGAGCAGTTCTTC.